The present T cell receptor beta chain was sequenced within a study of blood T cell repertoires in COVID-19. Overall study context: The United States, Italy and Spain provided the acute and convalescent COVID-19 samples. PBMCs, B-cell-depleted T cells, or T cells provided the cDNA or gDNA that made up the material.

Germline V CDR1 and CDR2: SGDLS, YYNGEE. CDR3 length equals 14 residues. The V gene lost 3 bases and the J gene lost 0 bases, with 9 bases spanning the gap. Original methodology: For nucleated cells, counts were estimated from reference gene primer amplification. Repertoires were generated with immunoSEQ multiplex PCR, while TCRdb's copy carries only in-frame clones and drops some. That table is the source of V, J and clone size, and D and trimming were worked out from the DNA. The sample comprises 15,000 to 20,000 clones, over 75% of which are singletons, and around a tenth rests with the top ten. The chain employs TRBV9 and TRBJ1-1; possible D gene TRBD1, 6 bases. This clonotype was sampled from a man aged 40-55 years with active COVID-19. The sequencing sample was made of peripheral blood. DNA for the CDR3: TGTGCCAGCAGCGGGACAGACCTGAACACTGAAGCTTTCTTT. Translated, it gives CASSGTDLNTEAFF.